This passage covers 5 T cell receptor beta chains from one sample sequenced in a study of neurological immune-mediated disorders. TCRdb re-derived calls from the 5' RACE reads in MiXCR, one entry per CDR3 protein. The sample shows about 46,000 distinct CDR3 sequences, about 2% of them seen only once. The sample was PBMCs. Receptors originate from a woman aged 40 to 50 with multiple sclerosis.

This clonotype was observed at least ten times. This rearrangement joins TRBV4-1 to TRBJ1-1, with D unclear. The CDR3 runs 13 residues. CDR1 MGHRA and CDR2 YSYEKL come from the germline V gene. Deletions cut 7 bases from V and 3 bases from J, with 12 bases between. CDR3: CASTEERHTEAFF. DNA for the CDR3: TGCGCCAGCACCGAAGAGCGGCACACTGAAGCTTTCTTT.

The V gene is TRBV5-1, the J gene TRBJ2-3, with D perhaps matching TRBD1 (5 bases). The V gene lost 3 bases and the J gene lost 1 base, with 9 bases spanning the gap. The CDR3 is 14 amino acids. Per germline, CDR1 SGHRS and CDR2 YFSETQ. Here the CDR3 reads CASSSSQGTDTQYF. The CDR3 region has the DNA TGCGCCAGCAGCTCGTCACAGGGCACAGATACGCAGTATTTT.

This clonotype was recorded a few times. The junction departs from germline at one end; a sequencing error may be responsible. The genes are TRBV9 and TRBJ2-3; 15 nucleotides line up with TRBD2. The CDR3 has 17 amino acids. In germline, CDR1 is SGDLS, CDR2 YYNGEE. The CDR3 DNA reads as TGTGTCAGCAGCGTTCGGGGGACTAGCGGGGGGACAGATACGCAGTATTTT. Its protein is CVSSVRGTSGGTDTQYF.

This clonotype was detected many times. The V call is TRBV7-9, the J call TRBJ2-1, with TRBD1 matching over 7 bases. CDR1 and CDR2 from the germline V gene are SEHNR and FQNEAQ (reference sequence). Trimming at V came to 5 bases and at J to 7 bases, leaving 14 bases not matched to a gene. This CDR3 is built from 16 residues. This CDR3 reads CASSATGTADLNEQFF. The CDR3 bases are TGTGCCAGCAGCGCCACCGGGACAGCGGACCTAAATGAGCAGTTCTTC.

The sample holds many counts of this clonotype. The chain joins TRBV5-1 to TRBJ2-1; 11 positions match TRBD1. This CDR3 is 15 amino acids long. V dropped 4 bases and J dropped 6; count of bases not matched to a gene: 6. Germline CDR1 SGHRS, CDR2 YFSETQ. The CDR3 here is CASSPGTGGINEQFF. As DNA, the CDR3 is TGCGCCAGCAGCCCAGGGACAGGGGGAATCAATGAGCAGTTCTTC.